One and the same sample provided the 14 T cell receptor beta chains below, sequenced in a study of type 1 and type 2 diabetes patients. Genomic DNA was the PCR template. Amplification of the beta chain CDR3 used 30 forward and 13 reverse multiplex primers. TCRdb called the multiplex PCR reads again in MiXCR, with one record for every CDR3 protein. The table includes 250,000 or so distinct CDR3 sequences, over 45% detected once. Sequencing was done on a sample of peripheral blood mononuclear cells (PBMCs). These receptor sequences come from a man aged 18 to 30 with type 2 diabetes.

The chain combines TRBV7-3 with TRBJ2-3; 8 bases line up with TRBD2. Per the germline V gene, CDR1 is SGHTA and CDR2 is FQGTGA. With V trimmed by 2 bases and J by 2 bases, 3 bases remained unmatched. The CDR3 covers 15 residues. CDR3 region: CASSLAGGHTDTQYF. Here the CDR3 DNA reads TGTGCCAGCAGCTTAGCGGGGGGACACACAGATACGCAGTATTTT.

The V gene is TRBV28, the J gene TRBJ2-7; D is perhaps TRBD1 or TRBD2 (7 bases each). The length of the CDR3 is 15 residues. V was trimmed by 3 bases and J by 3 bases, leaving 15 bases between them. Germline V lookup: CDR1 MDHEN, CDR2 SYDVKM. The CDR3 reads CASSFPQGGIYEQYF. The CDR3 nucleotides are TGTGCCAGCAGTTTCCCCCAGGGGGGGATCTACGAGCAGTACTTC.

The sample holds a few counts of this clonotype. DNA of the CDR3: TGTGCCATCAGCTCCGGAGGGGACTATGGCTACACCTTC. Its translation: CAISSGGDYGYTF. The rearrangement uses TRBV10-3 and TRBJ1-2; tentatively, D is TRBD1 (5 bases). V lost 6 bases and J lost 3, with 11 bases in between. The CDR3 length is 13 residues. From germline, CDR1 is ENHRY and CDR2 SYGVKD.

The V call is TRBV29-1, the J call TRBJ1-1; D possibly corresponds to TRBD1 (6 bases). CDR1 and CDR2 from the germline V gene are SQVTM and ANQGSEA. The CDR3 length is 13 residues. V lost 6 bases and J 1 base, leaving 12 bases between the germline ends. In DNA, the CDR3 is TGCAGCGTCGAACTACAGGGGAACACTGAAGCTTTCTTT. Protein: CSVELQGNTEAFF.

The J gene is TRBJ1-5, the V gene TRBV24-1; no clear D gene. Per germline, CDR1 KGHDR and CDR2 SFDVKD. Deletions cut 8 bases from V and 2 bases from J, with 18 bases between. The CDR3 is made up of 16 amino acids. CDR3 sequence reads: CATKPVAENRNQPQHF. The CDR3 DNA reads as TGTGCCACCAAACCTGTTGCGGAGAACCGCAATCAGCCCCAGCATTTT.

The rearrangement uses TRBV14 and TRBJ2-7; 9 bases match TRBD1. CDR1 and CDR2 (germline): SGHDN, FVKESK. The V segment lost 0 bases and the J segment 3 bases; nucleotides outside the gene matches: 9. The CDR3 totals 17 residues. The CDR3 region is CASSQDPTGTGIYEQYF. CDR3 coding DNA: TGTGCCAGCAGCCAAGACCCGACCGGGACAGGGATCTACGAGCAGTACTTC.

The CDR3 spells CASSLDKGEGQYF. The CDR3 region has the DNA TGTGCCAGCAGCTTAGACAAGGGGGAGGGCCAGTACTTC. The V gene is TRBV7-3, the J gene TRBJ2-7, with D tentatively TRBD2 (7 bases). Trimming left V 2 bases short and J 10 bases short, with 15 bases between. Germline V gene lookup returns CDR1 SGHTA and CDR2 FQGTGA. This CDR3 contains 13 residues.

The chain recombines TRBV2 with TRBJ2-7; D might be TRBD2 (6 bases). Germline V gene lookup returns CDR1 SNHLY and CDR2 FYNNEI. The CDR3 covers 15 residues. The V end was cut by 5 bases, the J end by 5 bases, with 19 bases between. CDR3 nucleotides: TGTGCCAGCAGTTTCACAGCGGGCAGTCGGAACGAGCAGTACTTC. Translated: CASSFTAGSRNEQYF.

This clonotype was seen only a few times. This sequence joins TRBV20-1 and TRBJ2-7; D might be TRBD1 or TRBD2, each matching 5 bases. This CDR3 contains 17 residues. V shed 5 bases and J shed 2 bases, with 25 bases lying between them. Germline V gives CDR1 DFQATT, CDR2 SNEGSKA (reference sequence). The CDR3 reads CSAQAPYQGRSPYEQYF. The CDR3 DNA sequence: TGCAGTGCTCAAGCGCCTTATCAGGGACGCAGTCCCTACGAGCAGTACTTC.

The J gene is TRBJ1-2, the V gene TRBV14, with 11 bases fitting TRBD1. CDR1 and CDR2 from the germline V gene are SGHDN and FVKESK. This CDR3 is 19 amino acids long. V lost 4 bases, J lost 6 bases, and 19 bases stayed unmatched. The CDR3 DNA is TGTGCCAGCAGCCCCCAGAGAGTCGGACAGGGGGCGCGAGGTAATGGCTACACCTTC. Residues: CASSPQRVGQGARGNGYTF.

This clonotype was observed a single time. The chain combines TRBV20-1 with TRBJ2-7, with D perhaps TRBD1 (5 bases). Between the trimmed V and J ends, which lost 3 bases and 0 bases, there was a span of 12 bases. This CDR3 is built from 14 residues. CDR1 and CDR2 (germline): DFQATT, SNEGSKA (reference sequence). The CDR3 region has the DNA TGCAGTGCTAGTTCGACAGCGAGCTCCTACGAGCAGTACTTC. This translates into CSASSTASSYEQYF.

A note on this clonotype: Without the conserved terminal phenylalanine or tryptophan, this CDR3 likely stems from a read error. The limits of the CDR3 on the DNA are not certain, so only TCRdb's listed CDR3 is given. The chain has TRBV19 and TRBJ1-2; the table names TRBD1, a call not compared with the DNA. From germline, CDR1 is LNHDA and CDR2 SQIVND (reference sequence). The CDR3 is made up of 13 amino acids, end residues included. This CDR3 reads CASSPRDMGGCTL.

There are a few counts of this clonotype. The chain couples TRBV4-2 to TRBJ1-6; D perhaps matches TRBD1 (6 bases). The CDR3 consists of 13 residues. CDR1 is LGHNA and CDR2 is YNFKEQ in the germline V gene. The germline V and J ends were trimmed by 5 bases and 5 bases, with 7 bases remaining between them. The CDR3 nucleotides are TGTGCCAGCAGCTGGACAGATAATTCACCCCTCCACTTT. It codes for CASSWTDNSPLHF.

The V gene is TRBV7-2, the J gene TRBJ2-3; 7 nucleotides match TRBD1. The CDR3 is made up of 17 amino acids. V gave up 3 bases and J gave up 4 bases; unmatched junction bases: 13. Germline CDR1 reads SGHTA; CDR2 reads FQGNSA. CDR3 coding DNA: TGTGCCAGCAGCTTCGAGTCAGGGGGTGAAATTTCAGATACGCAGTATTTT. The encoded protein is CASSFESGGEISDTQYF.